Listed below are T cell receptor beta chains from one sample, sequenced in a study of blood T cell repertoires in COVID-19. Some clones are missing from TCRdb's copy, which holds only in-frame ones; the method was immunoSEQ multiplex PCR. The table lists 200,000 to 250,000 clones, about four fifths of them singletons, with 4.8% in the top ten. Sequencing was carried out using PBMCs or T cells enriched from blood (not recorded which). The receptors stem from a woman in her forties or fifties who had been exposed to COVID-19. Both conserved end residues are part of each CDR3. A D gene is named only where the DNA matches it firmly. Expanded clones get a size class; other rows say once, few or many, or leave the size out.

j_call d_call clone_size v_call cdr3_nt cdr3_aa
TRBJ1-6 . once TRBV7-9 TGTGCCAGCAGCCGCGACGGGGATAATTCACCCCTCCACTTT CASSRDGDNSPLHF
TRBJ1-2 . . TRBV7-2 TGTGCCAGCAGCTTATCAGGCCTTGATAACTATGGCTACACCTTC CASSLSGLDNYGYTF
TRBJ1-2 . . TRBV3-1/TRBV3-2 TGTGCCAGCAGCCAAGACCGCGGGGGAGCGGGCTACACCTTC CASSQDRGGAGYTF
TRBJ2-1 . . TRBV19 TGTGCCAGTAGTATAGACAGGTCCTTATACAATGAGCAGTTCTTC CASSIDRSLYNEQFF
TRBJ1-2 TRBD1 . TRBV24-1 TGTGCCACCAGTGACCCGGACAGGGGAGGCGGCTACACCTTC CATSDPDRGGGYTF
TRBJ2-2 . . TRBV29-1 TGCAGCGTTGTGGAGGGATTCGGGGAGCTGTTTTTT CSVVEGFGELFF
TRBJ2-1 TRBD2 . TRBV25-1 TGTGCCAGCAGTGATGGTAGCGGGGGGGGGTGGAATGAGCAGTTCTTC CASSDGSGGGWNEQFF
TRBJ2-2 . . TRBV7-2 TGTGCCAGCAGCTTAGGGGGGCTCGGCGGGGAGCTGTTTTTT CASSLGGLGGELFF
TRBJ1-6 TRBD1 . TRBV6-4 TGTGCCAGCAGCCCCATTACAGGGGGTAATTCACCCCTCCACTTT CASSPITGGNSPLHF
TRBJ1-1 . . TRBV28 TGTGCCAGCAGTCTAACCATGAACACTGAAGCTTTCTTT CASSLTMNTEAFF
TRBJ2-5 . once TRBV3-1/TRBV3-2 TGTGCCAGCAGCCGGGTGATCGGGGGGCAGCGCCGGACCCAGTACTTC CASSRVIGGQRRTQYF
TRBJ1-1 . . TRBV6-5 TGTGCCAGCAGTTACTCGGAGGGCTCCGGAACTGAAGCTTTCTTT CASSYSEGSGTEAFF